The 27 T cell receptor beta chains below were found in one sample sequenced in a study of regulatory T cells in long-lasting Graves disease. CDR3-region Arm-PCR and iRepertoire HTBI primers produced the TCR beta libraries. TCRdb re-called the multiplex PCR reads through MiXCR, storing one row per CDR3 protein. Of 500,000 or so distinct CDR3 sequences listed, 12% to 15% are singletons. Time point indicated: newly diagnosed GD, antithyroid drugs for less than 3 months. After RNA was extracted from PBMCs, the TCR library was made from it. These sequences were also reported in another study, on T cells in Graves' hyperthyroidism and ophthalmopathy.

Specimen: peripheral blood mononuclear cells (PBMCs), collected at new diagnosis, from a patient treated with antithyroid drugs. The receptors were gathered from a woman in her forties or fifties with Graves disease.

The sample holds a few counts of this clonotype. The rearrangement links TRBV5-4 to TRBJ1-1, with 9 bases that match TRBD1. After removal of 4 bases from V and 2 bases from J, the junction contained 6 bases not matched to a gene. The CDR3 has 15 residues. The germline V gene encodes CDR1 SGHNT and CDR2 YYREEE (reference sequence). The chain's CDR3 is CASSTRTGDNTEAFF. CDR3 DNA sequence: TGTGCCAGCAGCACCCGGACAGGGGACAACACTGAAGCTTTCTTT.

This chain connects TRBV9 to TRBJ2-5; possible D gene TRBD2, 6 bases. The CDR3 length is 15 residues. Per germline, CDR1 SGDLS and CDR2 YYNGEE. The V end was cut by 0 bases, the J end by 3 bases, with 12 bases between. The CDR3 loop reads CASSVGREQKETQYF. The CDR3 bases are TGTGCCAGCAGCGTAGGACGGGAGCAGAAAGAGACCCAGTACTTC.

This clonotype occurred a few times. Compared with germline, one end of the junction differs, possibly owing to a read error. The chain is built from TRBV6-1 and TRBJ2-4, with 7 bases fitting TRBD1. The CDR3 covers 12 residues. CDR1 MNHNS and CDR2 SASEGT come from the germline V gene. The CDR3 DNA follows: TGTGCCAGCAGCGGAACATCCGAAAGGGACAGCTTC. Amino acids: CASSGTSERDSF.

This clonotype was seen repeatedly, ten times or more. V gene TRBV28 combines with J gene TRBJ2-7, with D perhaps matching TRBD2 (6 bases). CDR1 and CDR2 from the germline V gene are MDHEN and SYDVKM. V shed 3 bases and J shed 2 bases, with 17 bases lying between them. The CDR3 length is 16 residues. CDR3 bases: TGTGCCAGCAGTTTGGACCCCCTGGCGGGACCCTACGAGCAGTACTTC. Translating it yields CASSLDPLAGPYEQYF.

This clonotype was seen a few times. The chain carries TRBV9 and TRBJ2-1, with D possibly called TRBD1 or TRBD2 (5 bases each). Trimming removed 3 bases from V and 1 base from J, with 11 bases in between. The germline CDR1 and CDR2 sequences are SGDLS and YYNGEE. CDR3 size: 15 residues. The CDR3 region has the DNA TGTGCCAGCAGCGCCGGGACGGATTCCTACAATGAGCAGTTCTTC. Translating gives CASSAGTDSYNEQFF.

The chain employs TRBV20-1 and TRBJ2-1; no firm D call. Looked up from germline, CDR1 is DFQATT and CDR2 is SNEGSKA (reference sequence). The ends were cut back, 3 bases at V and 1 base at J, with 10 bases in the middle. The CDR3 spans 14 residues. CDR3 residues: CSASHVWSYNEQFF. The CDR3 DNA follows: TGCAGTGCTAGCCACGTATGGTCCTACAATGAGCAGTTCTTC.

This clonotype was detected many times. The chain couples TRBV11-2 to TRBJ2-3, with 10 bases that match TRBD2. Germline values: CDR1 SGHAT, CDR2 FQNNGV. With 5 bases clipped from V and 2 bases from J, the junction kept 7 bases outside the gene matches. The CDR3 spans 16 residues. DNA for the CDR3: TGTGCCAGCAGCACATCTCTAGCGGGAGCCACAGATACGCAGTATTTT. Translation: CASSTSLAGATDTQYF.

This clonotype has ten or more counts. The chain carries TRBV28 and TRBJ2-5, with 8 bases that match TRBD1. Trimming at V came to 1 base and at J to 0 bases, leaving 13 bases not matched to a gene. This CDR3 is 19 amino acids long. Germline V gene sequence: CDR1 MDHEN, CDR2 SYDVKM. The CDR3 loop reads CASSLYWGEDRANQETQYF. The CDR3 DNA is TGTGCCAGCAGTTTATATTGGGGGGAGGACAGGGCTAACCAAGAGACCCAGTACTTC.

This clonotype was counted many times. The CDR3 nucleotides read TGTGCCAGCAATCGACAGGGTGAGGCAGATACGCAGTATTTT. The encoded protein is CASNRQGEADTQYF. The J gene is TRBJ2-3, the V gene TRBV2; TRBD1 matches at 7 bases. Per germline, CDR1 SNHLY and CDR2 FYNNEI. This CDR3 spans 14 amino acids. J was trimmed by 4 bases and V by 7 bases; bases with no gene match: 8. The entire variable domain, with the rest obtained from reference TRBV2 and TRBJ2-3, is as follows: EPEVTQTPSHQVTQMGQEVILRCVPISNHLYFYWYRQILGQKVEFLVSFYNNEISEKSEIFDDQFSVERPDGSNFTLKIRSTKLEDSAMYFCASNRQGEADTQYFGPGTRLTVL.

This rearrangement joins TRBV3-1 to TRBJ2-6, with D possibly being TRBD1 or TRBD2 (5 bases each). Germline V gene lookup returns CDR1 LGHDT and CDR2 YNNKEL (reference sequence). This CDR3 is built from 17 residues. With 2 bases removed from V and 2 bases from J, the gap between germline ends came to 13 bases. The CDR3: CASSQMGTGTGANVLTF. DNA for the CDR3: TGTGCCAGCAGCCAAATGGGGACGGGCACTGGGGCCAACGTCCTGACTTTC.

The table lists this clonotype with many counts. The V gene is TRBV6-1, the J gene TRBJ1-4, with no clear D. The CDR3 spans 15 residues. The V and J ends lost 4 bases and 0 bases respectively, with 9 bases between them. Germline-derived CDR1 and CDR2 are MNHNS and SASEGT. The CDR3 nucleotides read TGTGCCAGCAGTGCCCCAGGTGCAACTAATGAAAAACTGTTTTTT. It yields the protein CASSAPGATNEKLFF.

This chain connects TRBV18 to TRBJ2-1; D ambiguous. Trimming left V 0 bases short and J 1 base short, with 7 bases between. The germline V gene has CDR1 KGHSH and CDR2 LQKENI. The CDR3 runs 15 residues. The CDR3 DNA reads TGTGCCAGCTCACCACCGGAACCGTCCTACAATGAGCAGTTCTTC. Protein product: CASSPPEPSYNEQFF.

This clonotype has ten or more counts. This chain joins TRBV5-4 and TRBJ2-1; 10 nucleotides line up with TRBD1. Germline V CDR1 and CDR2: SGHNT, YYREEE (reference sequence). This CDR3 is 15 amino acids long. Trimming cost V 2 bases and J 5 bases; bases outside gene matches: 4. The CDR3 sequence is CASSLPGQGNNEQFF. Here the CDR3 DNA reads TGTGCCAGCAGCTTACCGGGACAGGGGAACAATGAGCAGTTCTTC.

This clonotype has at least ten counts. V is TRBV30 and J is TRBJ2-1; no firm D call. The CDR3 totals 16 residues. V dropped 2 bases and J dropped 2 bases, with 16 bases sitting between them. The germline V gene has CDR1 GTSNPN and CDR2 SVGIG (reference sequence). In nucleotides, the CDR3 is TGTGCCTGGAGTTTTTTCCCGACGGATACCTACAATGAGCAGTTCTTC. It specifies CAWSFFPTDTYNEQFF.

V is TRBV5-1 and J is TRBJ1-3; no clear D gene. The CDR3 sequence is 16 residues long. The V gene lost 4 bases and the J gene lost 0 bases, with 14 bases spanning the gap. The germline CDR1 and CDR2 sequences are SGHRS and YFSETQ. For the CDR3, the DNA is TGCGCCAGCAGCCCCCCAGACGGAAACTCTGGAAACACCATATATTTT. It codes for CASSPPDGNSGNTIYF. Combining the CDR3 with reference TRBV5-1 and TRBJ1-3 gives the whole variable domain KAGVTQTPRYLIKTRGQQVTLSCSPISGHRSVSWYQQTPGQGLQFLFEYFSETQRNKGNFPGRFSGRQFSNSRSEMNVSTLELGDSALYLCASSPPDGNSGNTIYFGEGSWLTVV.

This clonotype came up many times. J is TRBJ2-7 and V is TRBV2; perhaps D is TRBD1 or TRBD2 (6 bases each). The CDR3 is made up of 18 amino acids. Germline-derived CDR1 and CDR2 are SNHLY and FYNNEI. Trimming took 4 bases from V and 0 from J, leaving 22 bases between them. CDR3 protein: CASSGHLLGGSSSYEQYF. For the CDR3, the DNA is TGTGCCAGCAGTGGCCACCTCCTAGGGGGGTCAAGCTCCTACGAGCAGTACTTC.

This chain connects TRBV3-1 to TRBJ1-1, with 7 positions matching TRBD1. Trimming at V came to 0 bases and at J to 3 bases, leaving 4 bases not matched to a gene. CDR3 length: 15 amino acids. From germline, CDR1 is LGHDT and CDR2 YNNKEL (reference sequence). This CDR3 reads CASSQEKGQYTEAFF. CDR3 coding DNA: TGTGCCAGCAGCCAAGAAAAGGGACAGTACACTGAAGCTTTCTTT.

This clonotype was recorded many times. V and J are TRBV7-2 and TRBJ2-1, with D possibly matching TRBD2 (6 bases). V was trimmed by 7 bases and J by 0 bases, leaving 13 bases between them. There are 15 residues in the CDR3. Looked up from germline, CDR1 is SGHTA and CDR2 is FQGNSA. DNA for the CDR3: TGTGCCAGCAACTCCCGGGGGAGCTCCTACAATGAGCAGTTCTTC. Its protein product is CASNSRGSSYNEQFF.

V and J are TRBV3-1 and TRBJ1-6; TRBD1 matches at 8 bases. Losses at the gene ends were 6 bases for V and 7 bases for J; bases not matched to a gene: 5. Germline CDR1 and CDR2: LGHDT and YNNKEL (reference sequence). The CDR3 has 14 residues. The CDR3 loop is CASSHRGENSPLHF. In DNA, the CDR3 is TGTGCCAGCAGTCACAGGGGGGAAAATTCACCCCTCCACTTT. Full variable domain (rest looked up from reference TRBV3-1 and TRBJ1-6): DTAVSQTPKYLVTQMGNDKSIKCEQNLGHDTMYWYKQDSKKFLKIMFSYNNKELIINETVPNRFSPKSPDKAHLNLHINSLELGDSAVYFCASSHRGENSPLHFGNGTRLTVT.

This clonotype was detected a few times. The chain employs TRBV2 and TRBJ1-6; D call uncertain. The CDR3 is made up of 14 amino acids. CDR1 and CDR2 from the germline V gene are SNHLY and FYNNEI. Trimming removed 3 bases at V and 1 base at J, with 4 bases between. CDR3 bases: TGTGCCAGCAGTGAGGCGTCCTATAATTCACCCCTCCACTTT. Its translation is CASSEASYNSPLHF.

This clonotype was recorded many times. The chain has TRBV28 and TRBJ2-7, with D perhaps TRBD1 or TRBD2 (5 bases each). Trimming removed 6 bases at V and 3 bases at J, with 12 bases between. CDR3 length equals 13 residues. From germline, CDR1 is MDHEN and CDR2 SYDVKM. CDR3 amino acids: CASSPRDDYEQYF. Here the CDR3 DNA reads TGTGCCAGCAGCCCACGGGACGACTACGAGCAGTACTTC.

This clonotype has only one observation. The V call is TRBV10-3, the J call TRBJ1-5; D might be TRBD1 (5 bases). Germline V gene lookup returns CDR1 ENHRY and CDR2 SYGVKD. V was pared by 5 bases and J by 5 bases, with 16 bases between. There are 15 residues in the CDR3. CDR3: CAISRREGRDQPQHF. The CDR3 DNA sequence: TGTGCCATCAGTAGAAGAGAGGGGCGCGATCAGCCCCAGCATTTT.

V usage is TRBV5-1 and J usage is TRBJ2-3; 9 positions agree with TRBD2. The V gene end was trimmed by 0 bases and the J gene end by 6 bases; junction bases not matched to a gene: 11. CDR3 length: 17 residues. Per germline, CDR1 SGHRS and CDR2 YFSETQ. CDR3 sequence (DNA): TGCGCCAGCAGCTTGGAAGGGGGTAGCGGGAGTTACGATACGCAGTATTTT. This translates into CASSLEGGSGSYDTQYF.

In this sample, this clonotype turned up many times. The chain links TRBV5-1 to TRBJ2-5; 7 bases align to TRBD2. The CDR3 loop spans 14 amino acids. Unmatched junction bases numbered 1, after V lost 2 bases and J lost 0 bases. Germline loops: CDR1 SGHRS, CDR2 YFSETQ. The CDR3 loop reads CASSFTSDQETQYF. The DNA of the CDR3 is TGCGCCAGCAGCTTTACTAGCGACCAAGAGACCCAGTACTTC.

Many counts were recorded for this clonotype. The chain links TRBV7-9 to TRBJ2-3; D is undetermined. This CDR3 comprises 13 residues. V was cut by 5 bases and J by 4 bases, with 10 bases left in between. CDR1 is SEHNR, CDR2 FQNEAQ, per germline (reference sequence). Written as DNA, the CDR3 is TGTGCCAGCAGCCGCACCCAAGCAGATACGCAGTATTTT. This sequence encodes CASSRTQADTQYF.

This clonotype was counted at least ten times. This chain joins TRBV2 and TRBJ2-5; D gene unclear. This CDR3 region has 11 residues. The V gene lost 8 bases and the J gene lost 4 bases, with 8 bases spanning the gap. Germline assignment: CDR1 SNHLY and CDR2 FYNNEI. The CDR3 DNA reads TGTGCCAGCCGAAATATAGAGACCCAGTACTTC. Translated: CASRNIETQYF.

This clonotype showed up many times. The chain uses TRBV7-8 and TRBJ2-1, with 10 bases lining up with TRBD1. This CDR3 has 14 residues. The germline CDR1 and CDR2 sequences are SGHVS and FQNEAQ. Unmatched junction bases numbered 7, after V lost 2 bases and J lost 12 bases. Written as DNA, the CDR3 is TGTGCCAGCAGCTTACTGGGACAGGGGATGGTGCAGTTCTTC. Encoded protein: CASSLLGQGMVQFF. Using reference TRBV7-8 and TRBJ2-1 for the parts outside the CDR3, the full variable domain is GAGVSQSPRYKVAKRGQDVALRCDPISGHVSLFWYQQALGQGPEFLTYFQNEAQLDKSGLPSDRFFAERPEGSVSTLKIQRTQQEDSAVYLCASSLLGQGMVQFFGPGTRLTVL.